These 19 T cell receptor beta chains were sequenced from one sample in a study of T cells in Graves' hyperthyroidism and ophthalmopathy. Amplified regions were TCR beta CDR3 sequences from RNA transcripts. HTBI primers were used for first-round RT-PCR of the TCR CDR3. TCRdb recomputed calls from the multiplex PCR reads with MiXCR, one row per CDR3 protein. The data hold approximately 600,000 distinct CDR3 sequences, with less than 25% observed a single time. Material for sequencing was blood. These receptor sequences come from a man between 25 and 39 years old with Graves' ophthalmopathy.

The sample holds many counts of this clonotype. The J gene is TRBJ2-3, the V gene TRBV11-2; D uncertain. This CDR3 spans 14 amino acids. Germline V lookup: CDR1 SGHAT, CDR2 FQNNGV. V lost 4 bases, J lost 2 bases, and 10 bases lay in between. CDR3 DNA sequence: TGTGCCAGCAGCTATCCTTCGTACACAGATACGCAGTATTTT. Translation gives CASSYPSYTDTQYF.

This clonotype showed up many times. This chain's CDR3 is CASSPLRDYNEQFF. DNA of the CDR3: TGTGCCAGCAGCCCCCTTCGGGATTACAATGAGCAGTTCTTC. The rearrangement links TRBV11-2 to TRBJ2-1, with D maybe TRBD2 (5 bases). The CDR3 is 14 residues long. Trimming removed 5 bases at V and 4 bases at J, with 12 bases between. Germline V gene sequence: CDR1 SGHAT, CDR2 FQNNGV. Drawing the rest from reference TRBV11-2 and TRBJ2-1, the complete variable domain is EAGVAQSPRYKIIEKRQSVAFWCNPISGHATLYWYQQILGQGPKLLIQFQNNGVVDDSQLPKDRFSAERLKGVDSTLKIQPAKLEDSAVYLCASSPLRDYNEQFFGPGTRLTVL.

There are many counts of this clonotype. The rearrangement joins TRBV3-1 to TRBJ1-1; 7 bases line up with TRBD1. CDR3 length: 14 residues. Germline values: CDR1 LGHDT, CDR2 YNNKEL (reference sequence). J gave up 1 base and V 1 base, and 0 bases lay outside the gene matches. In DNA form, the CDR3 reads TGTGCCAGCAGCCAAGGACAGGGGAACACTGAAGCTTTCTTT. It yields the protein CASSQGQGNTEAFF.

This chain uses TRBV28 with TRBJ1-4; D is perhaps TRBD1 (6 bases). From germline, CDR1 is MDHEN and CDR2 SYDVKM. This CDR3 comprises 15 residues. V lost 7 bases and J lost 6, with 18 bases in between. Written as DNA, the CDR3 is TGTGCCAGCACCGCGGGGGGGGGGGCGGATGAAAAACTGTTTTTT. It is translated as CASTAGGGADEKLFF.

The chain joins TRBV3-1 to TRBJ1-1; D remains ambiguous. Trimming cost V 6 bases and J 3 bases, with 8 bases left between them. CDR1 is LGHDT, CDR2 YNNKEL, per germline (reference sequence). The CDR3 spans 12 residues. The DNA of the CDR3 is TGTGCCAGCAGGAACGGACACACTGAAGCTTTCTTT. It yields the protein CASRNGHTEAFF.

This clonotype appeared many times. V gene TRBV10-3 combines with J gene TRBJ1-1; unclear D gene. The CDR3 runs to 14 residues. Germline loops: CDR1 ENHRY, CDR2 SYGVKD. Trimming left V 4 bases short and J 1 base short, with 10 bases between. The CDR3 sequence is CAISAPGRNTEAFF. In DNA form, the CDR3 reads TGTGCCATCAGTGCCCCGGGTAGGAACACTGAAGCTTTCTTT.

This clonotype was seen only a few times. This chain links TRBV12-3 or TRBV12-4 with TRBJ2-1; TRBD2 agrees at 10 bases. J gave up 10 bases and V 1 base, and 10 bases lay outside the gene matches. This CDR3 comprises 16 residues. The CDR3 DNA is TGTGCCAGCAGTTTAGTTGCTAGCGGGAGCCGAGGAGAGCAGTTCTTC. It encodes CASSLVASGSRGEQFF.

This clonotype turned up a few times. The genes are TRBV4-2 and TRBJ2-7; D might be TRBD2 (6 bases). V was trimmed by 4 bases and J by 3 bases, leaving 10 bases between them. The CDR3 totals 13 residues. Germline V gene lookup returns CDR1 LGHNA and CDR2 YNFKEQ. CDR3 in amino acids: CASSPGTFYEQYF. In DNA form, the CDR3 reads TGTGCCAGCAGCCCCGGGACTTTCTACGAGCAGTACTTC.

This rearrangement joins TRBV25-1 to TRBJ2-7; a possible D gene is TRBD2 (5 bases). Germline values: CDR1 MGHDK, CDR2 SYGVNS. Deletions cut 5 bases from V and 5 bases from J, with 19 bases between. This CDR3 is 15 amino acids long. The DNA of the CDR3 is TGTGCCAGCAGTATAGGACTCAAGAAGGTCAACGAGCAGTACTTC. The encoded protein is CASSIGLKKVNEQYF.

This clonotype came up many times. This chain's CDR3 is CSAGRQGEYGYTF. The CDR3 region has the DNA TGCAGTGCGGGACGACAGGGGGAATATGGCTACACCTTC. The chain employs TRBV20-1 and TRBJ1-2; TRBD1 agrees at 9 bases. The CDR3 sequence is 13 residues long. Germline V gene sequence: CDR1 DFQATT, CDR2 SNEGSKA (reference sequence). The junction had 7 bases not matched to a gene; V was cut back by 6 bases and J by 5 bases.

There are a few counts of this clonotype. The genes are TRBV7-9 and TRBJ2-1; 14 nucleotides match TRBD2. CDR3 size: 19 residues. The germline gives CDR1 SEHNR, CDR2 FQNEAQ (reference sequence). V gave up 7 bases and J gave up 10 bases; unmatched junction bases: 21. This CDR3 is CASIRGTSGSRGTIKEQFF. The CDR3 bases are TGTGCCAGCATCCGGGGGACTAGCGGGAGTCGGGGCACAATAAAGGAGCAGTTCTTC.

This clonotype came up a few times. The chain combines TRBV20-1 with TRBJ1-1; the D is unclear. There are 15 residues in the CDR3. V dropped 1 base and J dropped 0 bases, with 12 bases sitting between them. The V gene's germline CDR1 is DFQATT and CDR2 SNEGSKA (reference sequence). This chain's CDR3 is CSARGWIGMNTEAFF. The CDR3 nucleotides are TGCAGTGCTAGAGGCTGGATCGGGATGAACACTGAAGCTTTCTTT.

The chain links TRBV7-2 to TRBJ1-6, with D possibly matching TRBD1 (5 bases). The CDR3 has 14 residues. V lost 1 base, J lost 7 bases, and 8 bases lay in between. Germline-derived CDR1 and CDR2 are SGHTA and FQGNSA. The CDR3 loop reads CASSLGQWNSPLHF. The DNA for the CDR3 is TGTGCCAGCAGCTTAGGACAGTGGAATTCACCCCTCCACTTT.

This clonotype was counted between two and nine times. V gene TRBV10-3 combines with J gene TRBJ1-1; maybe TRBD1 (5 bases). Looked up from germline, CDR1 is ENHRY and CDR2 is SYGVKD. The CDR3 length is 15 residues. V lost 2 bases, J lost 1 base, and 11 bases lay in between. The CDR3 loop reads CAISEGRDGNTEAFF. The DNA for the CDR3 is TGTGCCATCAGTGAGGGCAGGGATGGGAACACTGAAGCTTTCTTT.

This clonotype was seen only a few times. The V call is TRBV29-1, the J call TRBJ1-2; unclear D gene. V lost 3 bases and J 1 base, leaving 3 bases between the germline ends. The CDR3 has 11 amino acids. Per the germline V gene, CDR1 is SQVTM and CDR2 is ANQGSEA. The CDR3 DNA reads TGCAGCGTTGACTATAACTATGGCTACACCTTC. Protein product: CSVDYNYGYTF.

This chain connects TRBV7-8 to TRBJ2-1; no clear D gene. There are 15 residues in the CDR3. Germline V CDR1 and CDR2: SGHVS, FQNEAQ. The V and J ends lost 1 base and 2 bases respectively, with 9 bases between them. This chain's CDR3 is CASSLVVLTYNEQFF. The CDR3 DNA reads as TGTGCCAGCAGCTTAGTGGTGTTGACCTACAATGAGCAGTTCTTC.

This clonotype was counted ten times or more. The CDR3 DNA is TGTGCCAGCAGTTTGTCGGGACTAGCTTTTTCGGATGAGCAGTTCTTC. It is translated as CASSLSGLAFSDEQFF. This chain connects TRBV28 to TRBJ2-1; 9 nucleotides agree with TRBD2. J was trimmed by 8 bases and V by 3 bases; bases with no gene match: 11. There are 16 residues in the CDR3. The V gene's germline CDR1 is MDHEN and CDR2 SYDVKM.

This clonotype has only a few counts. V is TRBV20-1 and J is TRBJ1-2, with a possible D match to TRBD1 (5 bases). Trimming cost V 2 bases and J 0 bases, with 16 bases left between them. The germline V gene encodes CDR1 DFQATT and CDR2 SNEGSKA (reference sequence). This CDR3 spans 16 amino acids. Written as DNA, the CDR3 is TGCAGTGCTAGACCCGTCGAGAGGGGAGCTAACTATGGCTACACCTTC. Amino acid sequence: CSARPVERGANYGYTF.

The J gene is TRBJ1-5, the V gene TRBV27; D is uncertain. V was pared by 3 bases and J by 9 bases, with 18 bases between. Germline V lookup: CDR1 MNHEY, CDR2 SMNVEV (reference sequence). This CDR3 comprises 15 residues. CDR3 in amino acids: CASSLRAGHNGPQHF. CDR3 in DNA: TGTGCCAGCAGTTTGAGGGCTGGCCACAATGGGCCCCAGCATTTT.